The 27 T cell receptor beta chains in this list originate from one sample, sequenced in a study of blood T cell repertoires in COVID-19. Clones were read by immunoSEQ multiplex PCR, and TCRdb kept only the in-frame ones, dropping some. Among 180,000 or so clones listed, approximately 90% were seen once. Source material: peripheral blood. Receptor source: a woman in her 30s with active or convalescent COVID-19.

V is TRBV9 and J is TRBJ2-2, with D unresolved. This CDR3 has 15 residues. V dropped 0 bases and J dropped 1 base, with 7 bases sitting between them. The germline CDR1 and CDR2 sequences are SGDLS and YYNGEE. CDR3 sequence reads: CASSVDGGNTGELFF. The CDR3 coding sequence is TGTGCCAGCAGCGTAGACGGTGGGAACACCGGGGAGCTGTTTTTT.

This chain uses TRBV7-6 with TRBJ2-2, with TRBD1 matching over 9 bases. Germline V lookup: CDR1 SGHVS, CDR2 FNYEAQ. Germline trimming cut 6 bases from V and 4 bases from J; bases unmatched to any gene: 15. CDR3 size: 18 residues. The CDR3 here is CASRPGPRDRASTGELFF. For the CDR3, the DNA is TGTGCCAGCAGACCTGGCCCGCGGGACAGGGCTTCCACCGGGGAGCTGTTTTTT.

The chain recombines TRBV6-5 with TRBJ1-2, with 8 bases fitting TRBD1. The CDR3 contains 14 residues. Germline trimming cut 5 bases from V and 5 bases from J; bases unmatched to any gene: 7. Looked up from germline, CDR1 is MNHEY and CDR2 is SVGAGI. The CDR3 protein is CASSPPGQVYGYTF. CDR3 nucleotide sequence: TGTGCCAGCAGTCCCCCGGGACAGGTATATGGCTACACCTTC.

The chain joins TRBV6-4 to TRBJ2-1; TRBD1 matches 9 bases. The ends lost 0 bases at V and 6 bases at J; junction bases unmatched: 3. CDR1 and CDR2 (germline): MRHNA, SNTAGT. The CDR3 is 15 amino acids. CDR3 sequence (DNA): TGTGCCAGCAGTGACTCCAGGACAGGGGTCAATGAGCAGTTCTTC. Its protein product is CASSDSRTGVNEQFF.

The gene calls are TRBV11-3 and TRBJ2-2, with 7 nucleotides matching TRBD2. Germline CDR1 and CDR2: SGHNT and YENEEA. V dropped 2 bases and J dropped 3; count of bases not matched to a gene: 3. This CDR3 is built from 15 residues. The CDR3 DNA sequence: TGTGCCAGCAGCTTACGACTAGCCGACACCGGGGAGCTGTTTTTT. Translating gives CASSLRLADTGELFF.

Only a few counts were recorded for this clone. The chain joins TRBV6-6 to TRBJ2-5; TRBD2 matches 7 bases. The J segment lost 2 bases and the V segment lost 5 bases, leaving 8 bases of the junction unmatched. The CDR3 covers 15 residues. Germline V gene sequence: CDR1 MNHNY, CDR2 SVGAGI (reference sequence). CDR3 nucleotides: TGTGCCAGCAGTGGTGCCGAGGGACTACAAGAGACCCAGTACTTC. Amino acid sequence: CASSGAEGLQETQYF.

This clone has only a few counts. As DNA, the CDR3 is TGTGCCAGCAGCTTAAGGTCTCGGGGGATCTCCTATGGCTACACCTTC. Its protein is CASSLRSRGISYGYTF. The V gene is TRBV7-2, the J gene TRBJ1-2; D is perhaps TRBD1 (5 bases). The CDR3 totals 16 residues. The V gene lost 2 bases and the J gene lost 4 bases, with 17 bases spanning the gap. Germline V gene lookup returns CDR1 SGHTA and CDR2 FQGNSA.

The chain combines TRBV9 with TRBJ1-1; D may be TRBD1 (6 bases). This CDR3 is 13 amino acids long. V was clipped by 3 bases and J by 4 bases, with 10 bases between them. Germline V gives CDR1 SGDLS, CDR2 YYNGEE. CDR3 sequence reads: CASSAQGSTEAFF. The CDR3 DNA reads TGTGCCAGCAGCGCACAGGGATCCACTGAAGCTTTCTTT.

This chain uses TRBV11-3 with TRBJ2-2, with a weak D call TRBD2 (6 bases). The ends were cut back, 2 bases at V and 7 bases at J, with 17 bases in the middle. Per the germline V gene, CDR1 is SGHNT and CDR2 is YENEEA. This CDR3 spans 16 amino acids. The CDR3 DNA sequence: TGTGCCAGCAGCTTAACGGGTGGAGGGTTAATCGGGGAGCTGTTTTTT. As protein: CASSLTGGGLIGELFF.

This rearrangement joins TRBV11-2 to TRBJ2-3; D possibly corresponds to TRBD2 (5 bases). Trimming removed 5 bases at V and 3 bases at J, with 24 bases between. Germline V gene data show CDR1 as SGHAT and CDR2 as FQNNGV. The CDR3 spans 18 residues. The CDR3 coding sequence is TGTGCCAGCAGCCCCGGTATAGCGAGGGCATCCACGACAGATACGCAGTATTTT. This translates into CASSPGIARASTTDTQYF.

This chain connects TRBV3-1 (or the pseudogene TRBV3-2) to TRBJ2-1, with TRBD2 as a possible D gene (5 bases). V was clipped by 6 bases and J by 7 bases, with 13 bases between them. Germline V gene lookup returns CDR1 LGHDT and CDR2 YNNKEL (reference sequence). The CDR3 length is 13 residues. CDR3 bases: TGTGCCAGCAGATCACTAGAGTGGAATGAGCAGTTCTTC. This codes for CASRSLEWNEQFF.

The V gene is TRBV2, the J gene TRBJ1-2; 10 bases fit TRBD1. The V segment lost 9 bases and the J segment 0 bases; nucleotides outside the gene matches: 10. The length of the CDR3 is 16 residues. Germline V CDR1 and CDR2: SNHLY, FYNNEI. The CDR3 region has the DNA TGTGCCAGGGGGACAGGGGCGTCCTTAGCTAACTATGGCTACACCTTC. It translates to CARGTGASLANYGYTF.

The chain joins TRBV15 to TRBJ1-2; D is unresolved. This CDR3 has 13 amino acids. Germline-derived CDR1 and CDR2 are LNHNV and YYDKDF (reference sequence). Between the trimmed V and J ends, which lost 0 bases and 8 bases, there was a span of 10 bases. The CDR3 region is CATSRDGREGYTF. The CDR3 DNA follows: TGTGCCACCAGCAGAGATGGAAGGGAGGGCTACACCTTC.

This chain joins TRBV11-2 and TRBJ2-3; D remains ambiguous. This CDR3 is built from 14 residues. The V end lost 0 bases, the J end lost 5 bases, and 9 bases lay between the germline ends. The germline CDR1 and CDR2 sequences are SGHAT and FQNNGV. Written as DNA, the CDR3 is TGTGCCAGCAGCTTAGACCCCCCTGTAGATACGCAGTATTTT. Its translation is CASSLDPPVDTQYF.

The genes are TRBV6-5 and TRBJ2-2; D perhaps matches TRBD1 (6 bases). Germline V CDR1 and CDR2: MNHEY, SVGAGI. Trimming took 8 bases from V and 3 from J, leaving 13 bases between them. The CDR3 contains 14 residues. CDR3 nucleotides: TGTGCCAGCTCTTCGGACAGAGACACCGGGGAGCTGTTTTTT. Protein sequence: CASSSDRDTGELFF.

This clone has only a few counts. The chain has TRBV20-1 and TRBJ2-1, with TRBD2 as a possible D gene (6 bases). The CDR3 has 14 amino acids. Germline CDR1 and CDR2: DFQATT and SNEGSKA (reference sequence). Trimming took 3 bases from V and 4 from J, leaving 13 bases between them. CDR3 nucleotides: TGCAGTGCTAGTCCACTAGCAGTATACAATGAGCAGTTCTTC. Translation gives CSASPLAVYNEQFF.

This chain uses TRBV5-1 with TRBJ2-7; TRBD1 matches at 9 bases. The length of the CDR3 is 15 residues. CDR1 and CDR2 (germline): SGHRS, YFSETQ. Trimming took 4 bases from V and 2 from J; bases not matched to a gene: 7. The CDR3 region is CASSSRDRATYEQYF. CDR3 sequence (DNA): TGCGCCAGCAGCAGCCGGGACAGGGCAACCTACGAGCAGTACTTC.

This clone has only one observation. V usage is TRBV19 and J usage is TRBJ1-3, with no clear D. In germline, CDR1 is LNHDA, CDR2 SQIVND (reference sequence). The V gene lost 9 bases and the J gene lost 1 base, with 22 bases spanning the gap. The CDR3 runs 17 residues. CDR3 sequence: CASHIGVLPGSGNTIYF. The CDR3 DNA reads TGTGCCAGCCACATCGGGGTGTTGCCAGGATCTGGAAACACCATATATTTT.

Only a few counts were recorded for this clone. The J gene is TRBJ2-7, the V gene TRBV12-5; TRBD2 aligns across 7 bases. The CDR3 is 15 residues long. Trimming at V came to 7 bases and at J to 3 bases, leaving 12 bases not matched to a gene. CDR1 and CDR2 from the germline V gene are LGHNT and FRNRAP. CDR3 coding DNA: TGTGCTAGTGCCCCGGGGAGGGACGGTGACTACGAGCAGTACTTC. Its translation: CASAPGRDGDYEQYF.

The chain has TRBV18 and TRBJ1-1; 10 bases align to TRBD1. Germline lookup yields CDR1 KGHSH and CDR2 LQKENI. The CDR3 is 18 residues long. Germline trimming cut 5 bases from V and 5 bases from J; bases unmatched to any gene: 17. As DNA, the CDR3 is TGTGCCAGCTCATCCTACGGGGGCCCCGGGACAGGGGAGACTGAAGCTTTCTTT. This gives the protein CASSSYGGPGTGETEAFF.

This clone was picked up a small number of times. The chain links TRBV2 to TRBJ2-7; D might be TRBD2 (6 bases). This CDR3 has 13 residues. Trimming removed 8 bases at V and 4 bases at J, with 15 bases between. The germline V gene encodes CDR1 SNHLY and CDR2 FYNNEI. CDR3 in DNA: TGTGCCAGCCAGCTGGGGGGACCATACGAGCAGTACTTC. Translating gives CASQLGGPYEQYF.

This chain joins TRBV10-1 and TRBJ1-5, with D perhaps TRBD1 (6 bases). The CDR3 contains 13 residues. Germline CDR1 is WNHNN and CDR2 is SYGVQD (reference sequence). The V end was cut by 5 bases, the J end by 7 bases, with 12 bases between. CDR3: CASSLQGDQPQHF. Written as DNA, the CDR3 is TGCGCCAGCAGTCTACAGGGTGACCAGCCCCAGCATTTT.

The chain uses TRBV19 and TRBJ1-3; D is perhaps TRBD1 (5 bases). Between the trimmed V and J ends, which lost 4 bases and 4 bases, there was a span of 17 bases. Germline CDR1 LNHDA, CDR2 SQIVND (reference sequence). The CDR3 extends over 16 amino acids. This CDR3 is CASSTPPSGRGNTIYF. In nucleotides, the CDR3 is TGTGCCAGTAGTACCCCTCCCTCAGGGAGGGGAAACACCATATATTTT.

The chain joins TRBV11-2 to TRBJ2-7; 8 bases fit TRBD2. Trimming cost V 3 bases and J 1 base; bases outside gene matches: 5. Germline V gene sequence: CDR1 SGHAT, CDR2 FQNNGV. The CDR3 is made up of 15 amino acids. CDR3 sequence: CASSFGSGGSYEQYF. The DNA of the CDR3 is TGTGCCAGCAGCTTTGGGAGCGGGGGTTCCTACGAGCAGTACTTC.

V is TRBV5-1 and J is TRBJ2-3; the D is unclear. Germline CDR1 is SGHRS and CDR2 is YFSETQ. This CDR3 region has 14 residues. V was trimmed by 0 bases and J by 2 bases, leaving 7 bases between them. The CDR3 DNA reads as TGCGCCAGCAGCTTGGCTCCTTACACAGATACGCAGTATTTT. The encoded protein is CASSLAPYTDTQYF.

This clone was observed a single time. This CDR3 reads CASSLTGGDRHGYTF. Here the CDR3 DNA reads TGCGCCAGCAGCCTGACAGGGGGGGACCGACATGGCTACACCTTC. The chain is built from TRBV5-1 and TRBJ1-2; 9 nucleotides agree with TRBD1. CDR1 and CDR2 from the germline V gene are SGHRS and YFSETQ. J lost 6 bases, V lost 4 bases, and 10 bases had no gene match. The CDR3 consists of 15 residues. The variable domain in full, with the rest retrieved from reference TRBV5-1 and TRBJ1-2, is KAGVTQTPRYLIKTRGQQVTLSCSPISGHRSVSWYQQTPGQGLQFLFEYFSETQRNKGNFPGRFSGRQFSNSRSEMNVSTLELGDSALYLCASSLTGGDRHGYTFGSGTRLTVV.

The chain combines TRBV5-1 with TRBJ2-7; 11 bases are a match to TRBD2. Germline lookup yields CDR1 SGHRS and CDR2 YFSETQ. The CDR3 spans 16 residues. With 4 bases clipped from V and 0 bases from J, the junction kept 6 bases outside the gene matches. The DNA for the CDR3 is TGCGCCAGCAGCCCCAGGACTAGCGGGTCCTCCTACGAGCAGTACTTC. This translates into CASSPRTSGSSYEQYF.